The rows below give T cell receptor beta chains drawn from one sample of a study of T cell responses to AZD1222 COVID-19 vaccine. Sequencing used immunoSEQ multiplex PCR; TCRdb keeps in-frame clones, though not all of them. The table has some 130,000 clones, 65% to 90% seen once; the top ten hold more than 7.5%. The starting material was peripheral blood, obtained 28 days after the second dose of the MenACWY control vaccine. The source is an adult who received the MenACWY meningococcal vaccine as a control. Both conserved end residues are part of each CDR3. Fields, in order: D gene, clone size, V gene, J gene, CDR3 protein, CDR3 DNA. The D gene is left open where the match is weak. The size entry is marked missing in some rows and otherwise reads once, few, many or a size class.

>TRBD1|-|TRBV6-5|TRBJ1-1
CASIRGNDRVEAFF
TGTGCCAGCATCAGAGGGAACGACAGGGTAGAAGCTTTCTTT
>-|-|TRBV7-8|TRBJ1-3
CASSPRRVLGGNTIYF
TGTGCCAGCAGCCCTCGGCGTGTCTTGGGTGGAAACACCATATATTTT
>TRBD1|-|TRBV10-3|TRBJ1-1
CAISEPQGANTEAFF
TGTGCCATCAGTGAGCCACAGGGGGCCAACACTGAAGCTTTCTTT
>TRBD1|-|TRBV6-5|TRBJ1-2
CASSSGQETYGYTF
TGTGCCAGCAGCTCGGGACAGGAGACCTATGGCTACACCTTC
>-|few|TRBV5-8|TRBJ2-6
CASSSYRDSGANVLTF
TGTGCCAGCAGCTCCTACAGGGATTCTGGGGCCAACGTCCTGACTTTC
>TRBD2|-|TRBV11-3|TRBJ2-7
CASGTSGPSRYF
TGTGCCAGCGGGACTAGCGGGCCTTCGCGGTACTTC
>TRBD1|-|TRBV28|TRBJ1-1
CASSPLDRGETEAFF
TGTGCCAGCAGTCCTCTGGACAGGGGTGAAACTGAAGCTTTCTTT
>-|-|TRBV29-1|TRBJ1-1
CSVEEGLGTEAFF
TGCAGCGTTGAGGAGGGGCTGGGCACTGAAGCTTTCTTT
>-|-|TRBV7-2|TRBJ2-7
CASKGGNTYEQYF
TGTGCCAGCAAGGGCGGGAACACTTACGAGCAGTACTTC
>-|-|TRBV19|TRBJ1-5
CASSIEAGLSQPQHF
TGTGCCAGTAGTATAGAGGCAGGATTGAGTCAGCCCCAGCATTTT
>-|-|TRBV18|TRBJ1-6
CASSPGPEFPLHF
TGTGCCAGCTCACCAGGACCGGAGTTCCCCCTCCACTTT
>-|once|TRBV6-5|TRBJ2-3
CASSSADTQYF
TGTGCCAGCAGTTCAGCTGATACGCAGTATTTT
>-|-|TRBV6-4|TRBJ1-2
CASSDASGYTF
TGTGCCAGCAGTGACGCCTCTGGCTACACCTTC
>-|-|TRBV7-2|TRBJ2-1
CASNTAGYEQFF
TGTGCCAGCAACACGGCCGGCTATGAGCAGTTCTTC
>TRBD1|-|TRBV6-5|TRBJ2-7
CASSPGQGYYEQYF
TGTGCCAGCAGCCCGGGACAGGGATACTACGAGCAGTACTTC
>-|-|TRBV27|TRBJ2-5
CASSLYWQETQYF
TGTGCCAGCAGTTTGTATTGGCAAGAGACCCAGTACTTC
>TRBD1|-|TRBV6-5|TRBJ2-2
CASRDRVAGELFF
TGTGCCAGCAGGGACAGGGTGGCCGGGGAGCTGTTTTTT
>TRBD1|few|TRBV5-6|TRBJ2-1
CASAGTGREQFF
TGTGCCAGCGCCGGGACAGGTCGAGAGCAGTTCTTC
>-|-|TRBV28|TRBJ1-1
CASSPGGVGTEAFF
TGTGCCAGCAGCCCGGGGGGGGTGGGCACTGAAGCTTTCTTT
>-|-|TRBV7-9|TRBJ2-3
CASSFSGAATDTQYF
TGTGCCAGCAGCTTTTCAGGGGCCGCCACAGATACGCAGTATTTT
>-|-|TRBV15|TRBJ1-1
CATSREPGYLPEAFF
TGTGCCACCAGCAGAGAGCCAGGATACCTCCCTGAAGCTTTCTTT
>TRBD1|few|TRBV10-3|TRBJ1-5
CAITGDREQPQHF
TGTGCCATCACAGGGGACAGGGAACAGCCCCAGCATTTT
>TRBD2|-|TRBV5-4|TRBJ2-3
CASSLGGLAATDTQYF
TGTGCCAGCAGCTTGGGGGGACTAGCGGCCACAGATACGCAGTATTTT
>TRBD1|-|TRBV7-2|TRBJ2-7
CASSEGQLYEQYF
TGTGCCAGCAGCGAGGGACAGCTCTACGAGCAGTACTTC
>-|-|TRBV16|TRBJ1-2
CASSQSIGTSYGYTF
TGTGCCAGCAGCCAATCGATTGGGACCTCCTATGGCTACACCTTC
>-|-|TRBV6-5|TRBJ1-5
CASIRYQPQHF
TGTGCCAGCATCAGGTATCAGCCCCAGCATTTT
>-|-|TRBV2|TRBJ2-5
CASTRAGIQETQYF
TGTGCCAGCACGAGGGCAGGGATCCAAGAGACCCAGTACTTC
>-|-|TRBV15|TRBJ1-4
CATSRGYGDANEKLFF
TGTGCCACCAGCAGAGGGTACGGGGACGCTAATGAAAAACTGTTTTTT
>-|once|TRBV5-1|TRBJ2-1
CASSLDYNEQFF
TGCGCCAGCAGCTTGGACTACAATGAGCAGTTCTTC
>-|-|TRBV7-8|TRBJ2-4
CASSLGVGVAKNIQYF
TGTGCCAGCAGCTTAGGCGTGGGGGTAGCCAAAAACATTCAGTACTTC
>-|-|TRBV4-1|TRBJ1-2
CASSQPPTNYGYTF
TGCGCCAGCAGCCAACCACCTACTAACTATGGCTACACCTTC
>TRBD1|-|TRBV12-3/TRBV12-4|TRBJ2-7
CASRRTGEHEQYF
TGTGCCAGCAGGAGGACAGGGGAGCACGAGCAGTACTTC
>-|-|TRBV19|TRBJ1-1
CASSGVTEAFF
TGTGCCAGTAGTGGGGTCACTGAAGCTTTCTTT
>TRBD1|-|TRBV3-1/TRBV3-2|TRBJ2-1
CASREDRGYHDGQFF
TGTGCCAGCCGGGAAGACAGGGGGTATCATGATGGGCAGTTCTTC
>TRBD1|-|TRBV29-1|TRBJ2-1
CSVDYRGFNEQFF
TGCAGCGTTGACTACAGGGGGTTCAATGAGCAGTTCTTC
>TRBD1|-|TRBV12-5|TRBJ1-5
CASGLPGGFNQPQHF
TGTGCTAGTGGTTTGCCAGGGGGGTTCAATCAGCCCCAGCATTTT
>-|-|TRBV6-5|TRBJ1-6
CASTETLPYNSPLHF
TGTGCCAGCACAGAGACCTTACCCTATAATTCACCCCTCCACTTT
>-|few|TRBV7-8|TRBJ2-1
CASSISSAYNEQFF
TGTGCCAGCAGCATAAGTAGTGCCTACAATGAGCAGTTCTTC
>TRBD1|-|TRBV5-6|TRBJ2-2
CASSSTGVNTGELFF
TGTGCCAGCAGCTCGACAGGGGTAAACACCGGGGAGCTGTTTTTT
>TRBD1|once|TRBV4-1|TRBJ2-7
CASSQNTGEGSYEQYF
TGCGCCAGCAGCCAAAATACAGGGGAAGGAAGCTACGAGCAGTACTTC
>TRBD1|-|TRBV27|TRBJ1-6
CASSLGGQGWRSPLHF
TGTGCCAGCAGTTTAGGTGGACAGGGGTGGCGTTCACCCCTCCACTTT
>TRBD1|once|TRBV27|TRBJ1-3
CASRQGAGSGNTIYF
TGTGCCAGCAGGCAGGGGGCAGGTTCTGGAAACACCATATATTTT
>-|-|TRBV6-5|TRBJ1-2
CASSTGLYGYTF
TGTGCCAGCAGCACAGGCCTATATGGCTACACCTTC
>TRBD2|-|TRBV7-2|TRBJ2-7
CASSPAGGPGEQYF
TGTGCCAGCAGCCCAGCGGGAGGGCCGGGCGAGCAGTACTTC
>-|-|TRBV5-5|TRBJ1-1
CASSPLAGSEAFF
TGTGCCAGCAGTCCATTGGCAGGGTCTGAAGCTTTCTTT
>TRBD1|once|TRBV28|TRBJ1-2
CASRPGQGKFGYTF
TGTGCCAGCAGGCCGGGACAGGGAAAGTTTGGCTACACCTTC
>-|-|TRBV11-2|TRBJ2-1
CASRPTVYNEQFF
TGTGCCAGCAGACCGACAGTCTACAATGAGCAGTTCTTC